The 25 T cell receptor beta chains below come from one sample, sequenced in a study of cytomegalovirus exposure and HLA in healthy donors. Primers for the PCR totalled 60 Vbeta and 13 Jbeta. Some clones are missing from TCRdb's copy, which holds only in-frame ones; the method was immunoSEQ multiplex PCR. This table holds about 180,000 clones, 76% found once. The sample was PBMCs. The receptors come from a man in his late teens or twenties in good health and CMV-seronegative.

This chain links TRBV15 with TRBJ2-1; 11 bases fit TRBD2. This CDR3 region has 17 residues. CDR1 is LNHNV, CDR2 YYDKDF, per germline (reference sequence). Trimming removed 3 bases from V and 3 bases from J; junction bases left unmatched: 7. CDR3 region: CATSRDFLAGGYNEQFF. The CDR3, as DNA: TGTGCCACCAGCAGGGACTTCCTAGCGGGGGGCTACAATGAGCAGTTCTTC. The variable domain in full, with the rest retrieved from reference TRBV15 and TRBJ2-1, is DAMVIQNPRYQVTQFGKPVTLSCSQTLNHNVMYWYQQKSSQAPKLLFHYYDKDFNNEADTPDNFQSRRPNTSFCFLDIRSPGLGDTAMYLCATSRDFLAGGYNEQFFGPGTRLTVL.

This clone appeared once. V gene TRBV7-3 combines with J gene TRBJ1-1; tentatively, D is TRBD1 (5 bases). Germline V gives CDR1 SGHTA, CDR2 FQGTGA. Between the trimmed V and J ends, which lost 5 bases and 4 bases, there was a span of 20 bases. This CDR3 is 16 amino acids long. CDR3 nucleotides: TGTGCCAGCAGCGACCCTCACGGGGGTTCGTCCACTGAAGCTTTCTTT. It codes for CASSDPHGGSSTEAFF.

The rearrangement uses TRBV5-1 and TRBJ1-1; TRBD1 might be the D (5 bases). Germline V CDR1 and CDR2: SGHRS, YFSETQ. The CDR3 runs 15 residues. The germline V and J ends were trimmed by 0 bases and 4 bases, with 13 bases remaining between them. CDR3 nucleotides: TGCGCCAGCAGCTTGGGAGGTGGCAGGGCCACTGAAGCTTTCTTT. Protein sequence: CASSLGGGRATEAFF.

The rearrangement links TRBV6-1 to TRBJ1-1, with TRBD1 matching 8 bases. J lost 1 base, V lost 3 bases, and 10 bases had no gene match. CDR3 size: 17 residues. CDR1 and CDR2 from the germline V gene are MNHNS and SASEGT. CDR3 sequence (DNA): TGTGCCAGCAGTGACCGATTCCAGGGGGCGAGGAACACTGAAGCTTTCTTT. This translates into CASSDRFQGARNTEAFF.

The chain has TRBV7-8 and TRBJ1-6, with a possible D match to TRBD1 (5 bases). In germline, CDR1 is SGHVS, CDR2 FQNEAQ. The CDR3 contains 18 residues. Trimming cost V 5 bases and J 3 bases, with 20 bases left between them. In nucleotides, the CDR3 is TGTGCCAGCAGCCCCAGGGAACGACCAGGGATCTATAATTCACCCCTCCACTTT. It yields the protein CASSPRERPGIYNSPLHF. The entire variable domain, with the rest obtained from reference TRBV7-8 and TRBJ1-6, is as follows: GAGVSQSPRYKVAKRGQDVALRCDPISGHVSLFWYQQALGQGPEFLTYFQNEAQLDKSGLPSDRFFAERPEGSVSTLKIQRTQQEDSAVYLCASSPRERPGIYNSPLHFGNGTRLTVT.

This chain's CDR3 is CASSLGSSTKTQYF. DNA for the CDR3: TGTGCCAGCAGCTTAGGTTCTAGCACCAAGACCCAGTACTTC. The V and J genes are TRBV7-9 and TRBJ2-5; D might be TRBD2 (5 bases). CDR3 length equals 14 residues. Germline values: CDR1 SEHNR, CDR2 FQNEAQ (reference sequence). Between the trimmed V and J ends, which lost 1 base and 6 bases, there was a span of 12 bases.

CDR3 amino acids: CASSYRPGQGQSEQYF. The CDR3 nucleotides read TGTGCCAGCAGTTACCGACCGGGACAGGGACAAAGCGAGCAGTACTTC. The J gene is TRBJ2-7, the V gene TRBV6-5; TRBD1 matches at 9 bases. With V trimmed by 2 bases and J by 6 bases, 11 bases remained unmatched. CDR1 MNHEY and CDR2 SVGAGI come from the germline V gene. The CDR3 runs to 16 residues.

A single count supports this clone. This chain uses TRBV9 with TRBJ2-1, with D perhaps matching TRBD2 (6 bases). The V end was cut by 4 bases, the J end by 5 bases, with 13 bases between. Looked up from germline, CDR1 is SGDLS and CDR2 is YYNGEE. The CDR3 has 14 residues. CDR3 residues: CASSLAGTHNEQFF. In DNA, the CDR3 is TGTGCCAGCAGCCTCGCCGGGACTCACAATGAGCAGTTCTTC.

The J gene is TRBJ2-2, the V gene TRBV7-8; 7 bases line up with TRBD1. Germline loops: CDR1 SGHVS, CDR2 FQNEAQ. The CDR3 contains 19 residues. The V segment lost 3 bases and the J segment 6 bases; nucleotides outside the gene matches: 19. The CDR3 DNA reads TGTGCCAGCAGCTTGACCCTACAGGGGCTAAGACGGTTGCCCGGGGAGCTGTTTTTT. Its protein is CASSLTLQGLRRLPGELFF. Full variable domain (remainder filled in from reference TRBV7-8 and TRBJ2-2): GAGVSQSPRYKVAKRGQDVALRCDPISGHVSLFWYQQALGQGPEFLTYFQNEAQLDKSGLPSDRFFAERPEGSVSTLKIQRTQQEDSAVYLCASSLTLQGLRRLPGELFFGEGSRLTVL.

The chain links TRBV27 to TRBJ2-5; 7 nucleotides agree with TRBD1. This CDR3 region has 13 residues. The trim removed 5 bases at V and 4 bases at J, leaving 4 bases unmatched. Germline CDR1 is MNHEY and CDR2 is SMNVEV (reference sequence). This chain's CDR3 is CASSPNRGETQYF. The CDR3 DNA reads as TGTGCCAGCAGTCCGAACAGGGGAGAGACCCAGTACTTC.

The chain uses TRBV6-6 and TRBJ1-1; D call uncertain. The CDR3 is made up of 11 amino acids. The V gene lost 7 bases and the J gene lost 5 bases, with 8 bases spanning the gap. Germline CDR1 reads MNHNY; CDR2 reads SVGAGI (reference sequence). The CDR3 sequence: CASTSVTEAFF. Written as DNA, the CDR3 is TGTGCCAGCACAAGCGTTACTGAAGCTTTCTTT.

This clone was recorded only once. Written as DNA, the CDR3 is TGTGCCAGCAGCCCTGGGGGGGGACTAGGGATCGCAGATACGCAGTATTTT. Translation: CASSPGGGLGIADTQYF. This chain joins TRBV7-2 and TRBJ2-3; 8 positions agree with TRBD2. Germline V gene lookup returns CDR1 SGHTA and CDR2 FQGNSA. The CDR3 sequence is 17 residues long. V lost 5 bases and J lost 4; bases outside the gene matches: 14.

Turning to this clone: Sequence at one end of the junction differs from germline and may be a read error. J is TRBJ2-1 and V is TRBV9; 11 positions agree with TRBD2. Looked up from germline, CDR1 is SGDLS and CDR2 is YYNGEE. The CDR3 consists of 14 residues. The CDR3 nucleotides read TGTGCCAGCACCTACGGGGCTAGCGGGGGGAGGGGGGTCTTC. Translated, it gives CASTYGASGGRGVF.

There are a few counts of this clone. This chain connects TRBV5-1 to TRBJ1-2, with 9 bases that match TRBD1. Per the germline V gene, CDR1 is SGHRS and CDR2 is YFSETQ. CDR3 length: 14 residues. V trimming: 3 bases; J trimming: 6 bases; junction bases outside the gene matches: 6. This CDR3 is CASSSHRGRDGYTF. The DNA for the CDR3 is TGCGCCAGCAGCTCCCACAGGGGGCGGGATGGCTACACCTTC.

The rearrangement links TRBV19 to TRBJ2-3, with D possibly being TRBD2 (6 bases). This CDR3 comprises 15 residues. V was pared by 3 bases and J by 6 bases, with 16 bases between. Per the germline V gene, CDR1 is LNHDA and CDR2 is SQIVND (reference sequence). CDR3 sequence reads: CASSITAGKVDTQYF. CDR3 nucleotide sequence: TGTGCCAGTAGTATTACGGCGGGAAAGGTGGATACGCAGTATTTT.

The V and J genes are TRBV30 and TRBJ2-3; 11 bases agree with TRBD1. CDR1 and CDR2 (germline): GTSNPN, SVGIG (reference sequence). The V and J ends lost 5 bases and 4 bases, in that order; junction bases with no gene match: 2. The CDR3 spans 13 residues. Written as DNA, the CDR3 is TGTGCCTGGGGGACAGGGGGATCAGATACGCAGTATTTT. The encoded protein is CAWGTGGSDTQYF.

This chain uses TRBV5-1 with TRBJ2-2; 8 bases fit TRBD2. The CDR3 has 17 residues. With V trimmed by 4 bases and J by 0 bases, 8 bases remained unmatched. Germline CDR1 SGHRS, CDR2 YFSETQ. The CDR3 sequence: CASSAPGLDANTGELFF. CDR3 nucleotide sequence: TGCGCCAGCAGCGCTCCGGGACTAGACGCGAACACCGGGGAGCTGTTTTTT.

V and J are TRBV6-5 and TRBJ2-2; D is uncertain. This CDR3 is built from 14 residues. Germline assignment: CDR1 MNHEY and CDR2 SVGAGI. The V end was cut by 7 bases, the J end by 2 bases, with 11 bases between. Here the CDR3 reads CASMVWANTGELFF. The CDR3 DNA reads as TGTGCCAGCATGGTATGGGCAAACACCGGGGAGCTGTTTTTT.

The gene calls are TRBV7-6 and TRBJ1-5, with TRBD1 matching over 8 bases. The CDR3 is made up of 13 amino acids. V was clipped by 8 bases and J by 6 bases; unmatched bases: 6. CDR1 is SGHVS and CDR2 is FNYEAQ in the germline V gene. The CDR3 spells CASRAGGGQPQHF. In DNA, the CDR3 is TGTGCCAGCCGGGCAGGGGGCGGTCAGCCCCAGCATTTT. Full variable domain (remainder filled in from reference TRBV7-6 and TRBJ1-5): GAGVSQSPRYKVTKRGQDVALRCDPISGHVSLYWYRQALGQGPEFLTYFNYEAQQDKSGLPNDRFSAERPEGSISTLTIQRTEQRDSAMYRCASRAGGGQPQHFGDGTRLSIL.

This clone showed up just a few times. The rearrangement joins TRBV5-1 to TRBJ2-7; TRBD2 is a possible D gene (6 bases). V dropped 0 bases and J dropped 3 bases, with 13 bases sitting between them. Germline CDR1 and CDR2: SGHRS and YFSETQ. The CDR3 is made up of 15 amino acids. The CDR3 nucleotides read TGCGCCAGCAGCTTGGCCCGCGGGGTAGACTACGAGCAGTACTTC. It yields the protein CASSLARGVDYEQYF.

The chain recombines TRBV5-1 with TRBJ2-5; D not resolved. The CDR3 length is 13 residues. Trimming removed 4 bases at V and 1 base at J, with 8 bases between. The germline V gene encodes CDR1 SGHRS and CDR2 YFSETQ. The CDR3 spells CASSPQIQETQYF. DNA of the CDR3: TGCGCCAGCAGCCCGCAGATCCAAGAGACCCAGTACTTC.

A single count supports this clone. V usage is TRBV6-5 and J usage is TRBJ2-1; 10 bases map to TRBD2. The V and J ends lost 5 bases and 4 bases, in that order; junction bases with no gene match: 5. The CDR3 spans 15 residues. Germline lookup yields CDR1 MNHEY and CDR2 SVGAGI. This chain's CDR3 is CASSLTSGNYNEQFF. The CDR3 bases are TGTGCCAGCAGTCTTACTAGCGGGAATTACAATGAGCAGTTCTTC.

This chain uses TRBV13 with TRBJ1-1; TRBD1 is a possible D gene (5 bases). There are 14 residues in the CDR3. Germline CDR1 is PRHDT and CDR2 is FYEKMQ (reference sequence). Trimming took off 2 bases at V and 6 bases at J, with 13 bases between the two ends. For the CDR3, the DNA is TGTGCCAGCAGCTTAACTTTCCGGGGGGCTGAAGCTTTCTTT. This codes for CASSLTFRGAEAFF.

The gene calls are TRBV5-6 and TRBJ1-2; D gene ambiguous. Trimming stripped 3 bases from V and 7 bases from J, with 10 bases between. The CDR3 spans 12 residues. Per germline, CDR1 SGHDT and CDR2 YYEEEE. CDR3 residues: CASSWLRGGYTF. The CDR3 DNA is TGTGCCAGCAGCTGGCTGCGGGGTGGCTACACCTTC.

The rearrangement uses TRBV5-4 and TRBJ2-3; 8 bases align to TRBD2. V lost 0 bases to trimming and J lost 1 base; unmatched junction nucleotides: 1. This CDR3 is built from 15 residues. The V gene's germline CDR1 is SGHNT and CDR2 YYREEE (reference sequence). The CDR3 coding sequence is TGTGCCAGCAGCTTGGCGCGGGAGGGCACAGATACGCAGTATTTT. This codes for CASSLAREGTDTQYF.